Each of the 14 T cell receptor beta chains below was sequenced from the same sample in a study of OX40 agonist ivuxolimab in advanced cancers. Generated by immunoSEQ multiplex PCR, the TCRdb table keeps only in-frame clones and is missing some. This repertoire shows approximately 19,000 clones, 84% found once; its top ten account for approximately 15%. The material was CD4+ or CD8+ T cells sorted from blood, obtained in a trial of the OX40 agonist ivuxolimab. The receptors originated from an adult with an advanced solid tumor such as melanoma, head and neck, liver or kidney cancer.

The rearrangement links TRBV11-2 to TRBJ2-7; D gene uncertain. The CDR3 has 11 amino acids. The germline CDR1 and CDR2 sequences are SGHAT and FQNNGV. V was shortened by 4 bases and J by 3 bases, with 4 bases between the two germline ends. CDR3 protein: CASSSFYEQYF. In nucleotides, the CDR3 is TGTGCCAGCAGCTCGTTCTACGAGCAGTACTTC.

This chain connects TRBV21-1 to TRBJ2-1; the DNA was not compared with TRBD2, the D call given in the table. TRBV21-1 represents a pseudogene. The CDR3 is 16 amino acids. The CDR3 spells CASSKAWEGRHNEQFF. The CDR3 nucleotides are TGTGCCAGCAGCAAAGCTTGGGAGGGTAGGCACAATGAGCAGTTCTTC.

This chain joins TRBV7-6 and TRBJ2-7; TRBD2 matches 12 bases. This CDR3 spans 19 amino acids. V was pared by 5 bases and J by 2 bases, with 16 bases of the junction left unmatched. The germline gives CDR1 SGHVS, CDR2 FNYEAQ. CDR3 nucleotides: TGTGCCAGCAGCCCTGGACTAGCGGGATCCCAAGAGGTCACCTACGAGCAGTACTTC. The encoded protein is CASSPGLAGSQEVTYEQYF.

J is TRBJ2-3 and V is TRBV4-2; 9 nucleotides match TRBD2. Germline CDR1 is LGHNA and CDR2 is YNFKEQ. Trimming at V came to 0 bases and at J to 5 bases, leaving 6 bases not matched to a gene. CDR3 size: 16 residues. The CDR3 DNA is TGTGCCAGCAGCCAAGAGGGCGGGGGGGCTGTAGATACGCAGTATTTT. Translating it yields CASSQEGGGAVDTQYF.

The chain uses TRBV7-9 and TRBJ2-7; TRBD1 matches at 8 bases. The CDR3 is 16 residues long. The V gene's germline CDR1 is SEHNR and CDR2 FQNEAQ (reference sequence). The V segment lost 0 bases and the J segment 5 bases; nucleotides outside the gene matches: 9. This chain's CDR3 is CASSLALQGAVDEQYF. For the CDR3, the DNA is TGTGCCAGCAGCTTAGCGCTTCAGGGGGCGGTCGACGAGCAGTACTTC. Looking up the rest from reference TRBV7-9 and TRBJ2-7 gives the full variable domain: DTGVSQNPRHKITKRGQNVTFRCDPISEHNRLYWYRQTLGQGPEFLTYFQNEAQLEKSRLLSDRFSAERPKGSFSTLEIQRTEQGDSAMYLCASSLALQGAVDEQYFGPGTRLTVT.

The J gene is TRBJ2-3, the V gene TRBV6-5; D is uncertain. V lost 8 bases and J lost 6, with 18 bases in between. CDR1 MNHEY and CDR2 SVGAGI come from the germline V gene. CDR3 length equals 14 residues. In DNA, the CDR3 is TGTGCCAGCGAATCCCAAAACTTCAGGGATACGCAGTATTTT. Translated, it gives CASESQNFRDTQYF.

The genes are TRBV7-8 and TRBJ2-7; tentatively, D is TRBD2 (6 bases). The CDR3 has 14 amino acids. V was pared by 5 bases and J by 3 bases, with 14 bases between. From germline, CDR1 is SGHVS and CDR2 FQNEAQ. CDR3 sequence (DNA): TGTGCCAGCAGCCGACTTGGAGGGGTCTACGAGCAGTACTTC. Translated: CASSRLGGVYEQYF.

The chain is built from TRBV6-1 and TRBJ1-2; TRBD1 might be the D (6 bases). The V gene's germline CDR1 is MNHNS and CDR2 SASEGT. The V gene lost 3 bases and the J gene lost 5 bases, with 13 bases spanning the gap. CDR3 length: 14 amino acids. The CDR3 nucleotides read TGTGCCAGCAGTGAGTCGACAGGACTGTATGGCTACACCTTC. Its protein product is CASSESTGLYGYTF.

Only one count was recorded for this clone. The chain is built from TRBV28 and TRBJ1-2, with a tentative D call TRBD1 (5 bases). The CDR3 consists of 14 residues. Germline CDR1 reads MDHEN; CDR2 reads SYDVKM. Trimming shortened V by 6 bases and J by 5 bases, and 16 bases separated the two germline ends. CDR3 protein: CASRFRDGPYGYTF. CDR3 nucleotide sequence: TGTGCCAGCAGATTCCGGGACGGTCCGTATGGCTACACCTTC.

Concerning this clone: A read error may produce the germline difference seen at one junction end. The chain employs TRBV5-1 and TRBJ2-7; 8 bases agree with TRBD1. CDR1 is SGHRS and CDR2 is YFSETQ in the germline V gene. The CDR3 totals 13 residues. In DNA, the CDR3 is TGTGCCAGCAGGCGAGACAGGGGCTACGAGCAGTACTTC. Translating it yields CASRRDRGYEQYF.

The CDR3 bases are TGTGCCACTACCGACAGTAGCAAAAACATTCAGTACTTC. Amino acid sequence: CATTDSSKNIQYF. The rearrangement links TRBV19 to TRBJ2-4, with a weak D call TRBD1 (5 bases). The CDR3 sequence is 13 residues long. Trimming pared 10 bases from V and 3 bases from J, leaving 13 bases between. The germline V gene encodes CDR1 LNHDA and CDR2 SQIVND (reference sequence).

V usage is TRBV27 and J usage is TRBJ2-7, with D unresolved. Trimming took 2 bases from V and 4 from J, leaving 15 bases between them. Germline-derived CDR1 and CDR2 are MNHEY and SMNVEV (reference sequence). This CDR3 is 15 amino acids long. CDR3 amino acids: CASSLAQELSYEQYF. Written as DNA, the CDR3 is TGTGCCAGCAGTTTAGCCCAGGAACTTTCGTACGAGCAGTACTTC.

The chain employs TRBV11-2 and TRBJ2-2; D remains ambiguous. The CDR3 contains 14 residues. The germline V and J ends were trimmed by 1 base and 5 bases, with 8 bases remaining between them. Germline CDR1 reads SGHAT; CDR2 reads FQNNGV. The CDR3 sequence: CASSLALFTGELFF. DNA for the CDR3: TGTGCCAGCAGCTTAGCACTGTTTACCGGGGAGCTGTTTTTT.

This chain links TRBV6-6 with TRBJ1-3; no clear D gene. The CDR3 runs 12 residues. Germline V gene data show CDR1 as MNHNY and CDR2 as SVGAGI (reference sequence). V was cut by 8 bases and J by 0 bases, with 5 bases left in between. In DNA, the CDR3 is TGTGCCAGCCACGGCTCTGGAAACACCATATATTTT. The encoded protein is CASHGSGNTIYF.